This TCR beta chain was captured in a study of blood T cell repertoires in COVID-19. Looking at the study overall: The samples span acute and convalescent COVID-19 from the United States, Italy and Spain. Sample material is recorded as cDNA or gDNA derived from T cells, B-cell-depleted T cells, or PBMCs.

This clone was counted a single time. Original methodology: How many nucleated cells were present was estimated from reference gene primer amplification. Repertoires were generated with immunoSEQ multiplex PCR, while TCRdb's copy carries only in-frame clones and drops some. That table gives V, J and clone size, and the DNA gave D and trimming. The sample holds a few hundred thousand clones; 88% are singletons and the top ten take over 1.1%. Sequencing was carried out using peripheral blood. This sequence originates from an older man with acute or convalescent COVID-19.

The CDR3 sequence: CASREDRALNTEAFF. The CDR3 nucleotides read TGTGCCAGCAGGGAGGACAGGGCCCTTAACACTGAAGCTTTCTTT. The genes are TRBV6-5 and TRBJ1-1; 8 bases align to TRBD1. Germline CDR1 reads MNHEY; CDR2 reads SVGAGI. J lost 2 bases, V lost 6 bases, and 8 bases had no gene match. CDR3 length: 15 residues.